This TCR beta chain is drawn from a study of OX40 agonist ivuxolimab in advanced cancers. V dropped 7 bases and J dropped 0 bases, with 12 bases sitting between them. Germline V gene sequence: CDR1 SEHNR, CDR2 FQNEAQ (reference sequence). CDR3 size: 14 residues. TCRdb keeps only in-frame clones here, not all; method: immunoSEQ multiplex PCR. Of about 84,000 clones in the sample, about 94% are singletons; the top ten hold approximately 10%. Samples of blood were obtained at baseline, on cycle 4 day 1, and on cycle 7 day 1. The clonotype was recovered from an adult with an advanced solid tumor such as melanoma, head and neck, liver or kidney cancer. This chain links TRBV7-9 with TRBJ1-1; no clear D gene. Here the sequenced sample was CD4+ or CD8+ T cells sorted from blood, taken in a trial of the OX40 agonist ivuxolimab. Written as DNA, the CDR3 is TGTGCCAGCAAGATTGAGAGGGTGAACACTGAAGCTTTCTTT. Protein product: CASKIERVNTEAFF. The full variable domain, rest sourced from reference TRBV7-9 and TRBJ1-1, is DTGVSQNPRHKITKRGQNVTFRCDPISEHNRLYWYRQTLGQGPEFLTYFQNEAQLEKSRLLSDRFSAERPKGSFSTLEIQRTEQGDSAMYLCASKIERVNTEAFFGQGTRLTVV.